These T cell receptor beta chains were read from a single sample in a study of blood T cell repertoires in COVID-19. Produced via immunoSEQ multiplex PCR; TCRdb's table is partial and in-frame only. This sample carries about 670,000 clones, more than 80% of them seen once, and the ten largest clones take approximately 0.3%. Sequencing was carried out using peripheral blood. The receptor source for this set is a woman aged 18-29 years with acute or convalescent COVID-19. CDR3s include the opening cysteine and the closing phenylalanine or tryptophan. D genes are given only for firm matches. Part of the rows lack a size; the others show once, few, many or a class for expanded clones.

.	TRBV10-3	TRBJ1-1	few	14	CAISEMLANTEAFF	TGTGCCATCAGTGAGATGCTAGCGAACACTGAAGCTTTCTTT
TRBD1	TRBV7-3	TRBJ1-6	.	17	CASSLGTGSQHDSPLHF	TGTGCCAGCAGCTTAGGGACAGGGTCTCAACACGATTCACCCCTCCACTTT
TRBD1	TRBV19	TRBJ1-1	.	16	CASSPRTGNSGTEAFF	TGTGCCAGTAGTCCCCGGACAGGGAATTCGGGGACTGAAGCTTTCTTT
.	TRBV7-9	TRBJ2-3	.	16	CASSIFWGPSTDTQYF	TGTGCCAGCAGCATATTTTGGGGGCCTAGCACAGATACGCAGTATTTT
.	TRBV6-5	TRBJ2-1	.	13	CASTPAGMDEQFF	TGTGCCAGCACCCCGGCCGGGATGGATGAGCAGTTCTTC
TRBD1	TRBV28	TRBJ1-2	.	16	CASRIPQGGGYYGYTF	TGTGCCAGCAGGATTCCACAGGGGGGAGGCTACTATGGCTACACCTTC
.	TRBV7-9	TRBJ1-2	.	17	CASTDSFKSSSGYGYTF	TGTGCCAGCACCGACAGCTTCAAGTCTTCCAGTGGCTATGGCTACACCTTC
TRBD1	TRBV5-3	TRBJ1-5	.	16	CARSSTGRDSNQPQHF	TGTGCCAGAAGCTCGACAGGGCGAGATAGCAATCAGCCCCAGCATTTT
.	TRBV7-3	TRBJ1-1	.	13	CASSQTVNTEAFF	TGTGCCAGCAGTCAAACGGTGAACACTGAAGCTTTCTTT
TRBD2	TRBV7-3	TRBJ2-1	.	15	CASSLALAGVNEQFF	TGTGCCAGCAGCCTCGCCCTAGCGGGGGTCAATGAGCAGTTCTTC
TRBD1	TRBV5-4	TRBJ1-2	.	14	CASSFLRGPGGYTF	TGTGCCAGCAGCTTTTTGAGGGGGCCAGGTGGCTACACCTTC
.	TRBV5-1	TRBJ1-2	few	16	CASSLGGGSPAYGYTF	TGCGCCAGCAGCTTGGGTGGGGGCAGCCCAGCTTATGGCTACACCTTC
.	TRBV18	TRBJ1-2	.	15	CASSPGTFGLYGYTF	TGTGCCAGCTCCCCTGGGACATTCGGGCTCTATGGCTACACCTTC
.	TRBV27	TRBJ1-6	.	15	CASSIGTLYNSPLHF	TGTGCCAGCAGTATTGGGACTCTCTATAATTCACCCCTCCACTTT
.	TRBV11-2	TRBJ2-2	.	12	CASSPFNRELFF	TGTGCCAGCAGCCCCTTCAACAGGGAGCTGTTTTTT
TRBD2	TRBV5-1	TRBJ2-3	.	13	CASSFQAGDTQYF	TGCGCCAGCAGCTTCCAAGCGGGGGACACGCAGTATTTT